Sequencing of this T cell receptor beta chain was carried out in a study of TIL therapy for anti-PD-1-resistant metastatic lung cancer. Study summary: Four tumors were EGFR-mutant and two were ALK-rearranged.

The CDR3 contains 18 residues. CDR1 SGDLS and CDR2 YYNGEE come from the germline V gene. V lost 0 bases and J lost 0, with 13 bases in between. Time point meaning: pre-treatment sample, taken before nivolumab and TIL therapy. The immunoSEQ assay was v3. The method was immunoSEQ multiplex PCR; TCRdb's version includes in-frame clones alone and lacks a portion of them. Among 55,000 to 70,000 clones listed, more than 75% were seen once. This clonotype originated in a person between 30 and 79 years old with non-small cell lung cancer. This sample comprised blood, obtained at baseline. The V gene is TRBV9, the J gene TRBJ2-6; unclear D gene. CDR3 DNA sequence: TGTGCCAGCAGCGTAGTACCCCTATCAAGCTCTGGGGCCAACGTCCTGACTTTC. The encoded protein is CASSVVPLSSSGANVLTF.